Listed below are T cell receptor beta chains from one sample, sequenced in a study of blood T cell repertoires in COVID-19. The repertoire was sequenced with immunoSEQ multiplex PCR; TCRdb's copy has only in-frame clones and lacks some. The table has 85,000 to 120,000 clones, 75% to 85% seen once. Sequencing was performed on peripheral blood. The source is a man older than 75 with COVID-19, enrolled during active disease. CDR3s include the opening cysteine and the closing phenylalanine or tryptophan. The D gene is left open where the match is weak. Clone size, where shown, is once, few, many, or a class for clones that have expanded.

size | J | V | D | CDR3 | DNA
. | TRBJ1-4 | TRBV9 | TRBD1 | CASPPRRGRSEKLFF | TGTGCCAGCCCCCCGAGGAGGGGGCGGTCCGAAAAACTGTTTTTT
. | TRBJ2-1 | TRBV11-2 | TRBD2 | CASPLAGPHEQFF | TGTGCCAGCCCTCTAGCGGGGCCCCATGAGCAGTTCTTC
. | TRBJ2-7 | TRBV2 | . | CASSDNGSPYEQYF | TGTGCCAGCAGTGACAACGGGAGTCCGTACGAGCAGTACTTC
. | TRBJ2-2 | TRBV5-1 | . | CASSLGHRVGTGELFF | TGCGCCAGCAGCTTGGGTCACAGGGTAGGCACCGGGGAGCTGTTTTTT
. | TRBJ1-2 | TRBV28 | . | CASSFLGQNYGYTF | TGTGCCAGCAGTTTTTTGGGACAAAACTATGGCTACACCTTC
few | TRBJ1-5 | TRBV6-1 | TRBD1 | CASSEVRTGGTSNQPQHF | TGTGCCAGCAGTGAAGTCAGGACAGGGGGAACTAGCAATCAGCCCCAGCATTTT
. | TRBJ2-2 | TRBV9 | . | CASSAGGGQGTGELFF | TGTGCCAGCAGCGCTGGAGGCGGGCAAGGCACCGGGGAGCTGTTTTTT
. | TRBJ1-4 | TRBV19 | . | CASSIGMGETNEKLFF | TGTGCCAGTAGTATCGGGATGGGTGAAACTAATGAAAAACTGTTTTTT
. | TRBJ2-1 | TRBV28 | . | CASSLAASAQFF | TGTGCCAGCAGTTTAGCGGCTAGTGCTCAATTCTTC
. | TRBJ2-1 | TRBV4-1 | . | CASSQEEVRANEQFF | TGCGCCAGCAGCCAAGAGGAGGTTAGGGCCAATGAGCAGTTCTTC
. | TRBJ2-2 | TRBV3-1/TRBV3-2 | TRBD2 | CASSQAISGSAGELFF | TGTGCCAGCAGCCAAGCAATTAGCGGGAGTGCCGGGGAGCTGTTTTTT
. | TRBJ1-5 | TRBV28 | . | CASRRGGFEQPQHF | TGTGCCAGCAGAAGGGGGGGATTCGAGCAGCCCCAGCATTTT
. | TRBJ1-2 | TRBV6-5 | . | CASSYSNIYGYTF | TGTGCCAGCAGTTACTCGAACATCTATGGCTACACCTTC
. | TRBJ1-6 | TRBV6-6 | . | CASSPGLTQSLHF | TGTGCCAGCAGCCCGGGTCTGACCCAATCCCTCCACTTT
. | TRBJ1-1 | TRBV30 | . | CAWSVLGTTEAFF | TGTGCCTGGAGTGTACTGGGGACTACTGAAGCTTTCTTT
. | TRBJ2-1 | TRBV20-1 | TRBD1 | CSAETGEEQFF | TGCAGTGCCGAGACAGGGGAGGAGCAGTTCTTC
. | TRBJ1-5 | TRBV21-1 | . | CASVEQGAGNQPQHF | TGTGCCAGCGTAGAACAGGGGGCTGGCAATCAGCCCCAGCATTTT
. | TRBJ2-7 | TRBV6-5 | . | CASSYGLTYEQYF | TGTGCCAGCAGTTACGGGCTTACCTACGAGCAGTACTTC
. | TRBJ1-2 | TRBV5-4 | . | CASRGGGEDYGYTF | TGTGCCAGCAGGGGTGGAGGGGAGGACTATGGCTACACCTTC
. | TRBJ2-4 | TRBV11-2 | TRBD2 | CASSLSLAGGRAKNIQYF | TGTGCCAGCAGCTTAAGTCTAGCGGGAGGCCGGGCCAAAAACATTCAGTACTTC
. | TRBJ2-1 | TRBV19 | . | CASSRGTGAYNEQFF | TGTGCCAGTAGTAGAGGAACGGGGGCCTACAATGAGCAGTTCTTC
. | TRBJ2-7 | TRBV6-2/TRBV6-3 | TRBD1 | CASSYGWTGGVEQYF | TGTGCCAGCAGTTACGGTTGGACAGGGGGGGTCGAGCAGTACTTC
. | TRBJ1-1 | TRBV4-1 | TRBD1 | CASNQQGARTEAFF | TGCGCCAGCAACCAACAGGGGGCGCGGACTGAAGCTTTCTTT
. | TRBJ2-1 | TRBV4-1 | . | CASSQDYSSSYNEQFF | TGCGCCAGCAGCCAAGATTACTCTAGCTCCTACAATGAGCAGTTCTTC
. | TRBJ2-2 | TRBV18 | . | CASSPPGRVVSTGELFF | TGTGCCAGCTCACCACCGGGCAGGGTTGTTAGCACCGGGGAGCTGTTTTTT
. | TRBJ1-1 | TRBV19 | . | CASTLAVLGNTEAFF | TGTGCCAGTACCTTGGCGGTTCTCGGGAACACTGAAGCTTTCTTT
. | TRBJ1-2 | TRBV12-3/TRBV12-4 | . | CATYLQGKEGYTF | TGTGCCACCTACCTACAAGGCAAGGAGGGCTACACCTTC
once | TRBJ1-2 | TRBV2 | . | CASSTLDSYGYTF | TGTGCCAGCAGTACATTAGACAGCTATGGCTACACCTTC
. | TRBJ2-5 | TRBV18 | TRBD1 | CASSPGSPRGETQYF | TGTGCCAGCTCGCCGGGCTCGCCCAGGGGGGAGACCCAGTACTTC
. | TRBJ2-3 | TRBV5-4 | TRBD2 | CASSVAGVDTQYF | TGTGCCAGCAGCGTAGCGGGAGTAGATACGCAGTATTTT
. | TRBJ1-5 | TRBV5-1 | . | CASSFTGNSNQPQHF | TGCGCCAGCAGCTTCACAGGGAATAGCAATCAGCCCCAGCATTTT
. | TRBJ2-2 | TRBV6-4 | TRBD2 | CASSSRTSPSTGELFF | TGTGCCAGCAGTTCTCGGACTAGTCCGAGCACCGGGGAGCTGTTTTTT
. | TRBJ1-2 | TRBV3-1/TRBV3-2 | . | CASSQAGSNYGYTF | TGTGCCAGCAGCCAAGCAGGGTCCAACTATGGCTACACCTTC
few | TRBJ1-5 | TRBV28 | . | CASGQAVQPQHF | TGTGCCAGCGGGCAGGCCGTTCAGCCCCAGCATTTT
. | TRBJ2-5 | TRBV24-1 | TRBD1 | CATSDRGRETQYF | TGTGCCACCAGTGACAGGGGGAGAGAGACCCAGTACTTC
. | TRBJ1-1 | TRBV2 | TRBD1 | CASSGQGNTEAFF | TGTGCCAGCAGTGGACAGGGGAACACTGAAGCTTTCTTT
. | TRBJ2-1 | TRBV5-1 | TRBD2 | CASSLLAGVRNEQFF | TGCGCCAGCAGCTTACTAGCGGGAGTTAGGAATGAGCAGTTCTTC
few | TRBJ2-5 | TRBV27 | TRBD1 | CASSYRDSLETQYF | TGTGCCAGCAGTTACCGGGACAGTTTAGAGACCCAGTACTTC
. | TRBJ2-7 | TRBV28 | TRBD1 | CASSIRDSYEQYF | TGTGCCAGCAGTATCCGGGACAGCTACGAGCAGTACTTC
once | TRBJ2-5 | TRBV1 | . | CTSSPNDYRETQYF | TGCACCAGCAGCCCAAATGACTACAGAGAGACCCAGTACTTC
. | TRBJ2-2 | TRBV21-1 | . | CASSKGLTSGRANTGELFF | TGTGCCAGCAGCAAAGGACTAACTAGCGGGAGGGCGAACACCGGGGAGCTGTTTTTT
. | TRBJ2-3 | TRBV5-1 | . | CASSSPSGSTDTQYF | TGCGCCAGCAGCTCACCGAGCGGTAGCACAGATACGCAGTATTTT
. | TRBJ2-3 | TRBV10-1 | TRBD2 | CASWSGRTADTQYF | TGCGCCAGCTGGAGCGGGAGGACAGCAGATACGCAGTATTTT
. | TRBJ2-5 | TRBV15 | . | CATSRGVEGETQYF | TGTGCCACCAGCAGAGGTGTGGAGGGAGAGACCCAGTACTTC
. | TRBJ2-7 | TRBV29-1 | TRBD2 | CSAGLAGVHEQYF | TGCAGCGCGGGACTAGCGGGAGTCCACGAGCAGTACTTC